Listed below are T cell receptor beta chains from one sample, sequenced in a study of shared clonotypes between healthy human individuals. The method was immunoSEQ multiplex PCR; TCRdb's version includes in-frame clones alone and lacks a portion of them. Among roughly 850,000 clones, around 96% were seen once, and the ten largest hold about 0.25%. Sequenced: naive CD8+ T cells sorted from blood. The source of these receptors is a man aged 25 to 45 in good health. The CDR3 runs from the conserved cysteine through the conserved F or W. The D gene is left open where the match is weak.

d_call v_call cdr3_aa
TRBD1 TRBV7-9 CASSLGQGFLNEQFF
TRBD1 TRBV7-9 CAIYDRGLNTEAFF
TRBD1 TRBV7-9 CASSPDRVSYEQYF
TRBD1 TRBV7-9 CASSPFTGGLNTEAFF
NA TRBV5-4 CASSSSYDSNYEQYF
NA TRBV11-2 CASSSSFGRDEQYF
NA TRBV7-6 CASSPDSFTQYF
NA TRBV28 CASSLWNPNTGELFF
NA TRBV6-5 CASSYGVGYGYTF
NA TRBV11-2 CASSFGSGANVLTF
NA TRBV5-1 CASSSGGFHNEQFF
NA TRBV11-2 CASSLGRAGANVLTF
NA TRBV11-2 CASNSGGQSYEQYF
NA TRBV4-1 CASSQSPGGRGLEFF
TRBD2 TRBV7-2 CASSSSMSGAGGYGEQFF
NA TRBV4-3 CASSLVGGNEQFF
NA TRBV10-2 CASSGPGQNEQFF
TRBD2 TRBV5-5 CASSPGTSGTDTQYF
NA TRBV27 CASSLYEQYF
NA TRBV4-1 CASSGTTDTQYF
NA TRBV2 CASSGRNSWEQYF
NA TRBV19 CASSSAAFHEQYF
NA TRBV7-2 CASSPVNEQFF
NA TRBV29-1 CSVDNFTHYGYTF
TRBD1 TRBV29-1 CSVEDRGTGFHEQYF
NA TRBV10-2 CASRSYAYEQYF
TRBD1 TRBV7-2 CASSTRQGDYEQYF
NA TRBV25-1 CASRETQGGETQYF
NA TRBV29-1 CSGILEDRYEQYF
TRBD1 TRBV27 CASSIGTGRITDTQYF
TRBD2 TRBV13 CASSYLRLAGGLQETQYF
NA TRBV6-6 CASGSYGYTF
NA TRBV5-6 CASSLGYGADTQYF
TRBD1 TRBV5-6 CASSLWDRYSGANVLTF
TRBD2 TRBV7-6 CASSLELAEVPYEQYF
NA TRBV6-1 CASSARTDHKFF
TRBD2 TRBV27 CASSFSSGSSYEQYF
TRBD2 TRBV7-9 CASSISGSYNEQFF
NA TRBV27 CASWDRVGYTF
NA TRBV7-9 CASSLVGRGDYEQYF
NA TRBV7-8 CASSLESSYEQYF
NA TRBV6-6 CASSLQVANVLTF
TRBD1 TRBV7-9 CASSSPIKGQGTYEQYF
NA TRBV28 CASRPKWDYLGTQYF
NA TRBV10-3 CAISESGTYEQYF
TRBD1 TRBV27 CASSFRTGDEQYF
NA TRBV27 CASSLTHSGANVLTF
TRBD2 TRBV5-1 CASSLGDTSVHNEQFF
NA TRBV5-6 CASSFGAPASFF
TRBD1 TRBV7-2 CASSLEAGGMETQYF
NA TRBV28 CASTIYREEAFF
NA TRBV7-8 CASSLEATTDGDEQFF
NA TRBV9 CASSVGETTNIYNEQFF
NA TRBV10-3 CAISEGVNTGELFF
NA TRBV7-9 CASSLVVRISNEKLFF